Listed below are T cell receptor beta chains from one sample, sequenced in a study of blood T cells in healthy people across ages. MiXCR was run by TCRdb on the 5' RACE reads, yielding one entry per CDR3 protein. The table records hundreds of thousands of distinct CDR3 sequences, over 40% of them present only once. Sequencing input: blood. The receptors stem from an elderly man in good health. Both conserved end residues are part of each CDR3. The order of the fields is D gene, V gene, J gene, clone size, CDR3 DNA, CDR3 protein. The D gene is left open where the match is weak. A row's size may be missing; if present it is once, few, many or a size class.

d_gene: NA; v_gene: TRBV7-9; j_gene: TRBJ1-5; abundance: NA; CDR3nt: TGTGCCAGCAGCTTGGGCAGACTAGCTGGCAATCAGCCCCAGCATTTT; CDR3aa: CASSLGRLAGNQPQHF
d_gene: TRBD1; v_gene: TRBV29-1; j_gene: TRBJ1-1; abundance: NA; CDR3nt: TGCAGCGCAAACACAGGGGGGACGAACACTGAAGCTTTCTTT; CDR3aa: CSANTGGTNTEAFF
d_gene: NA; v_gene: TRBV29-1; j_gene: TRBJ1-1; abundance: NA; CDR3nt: TGCAGCGTTTCAGAGGCCCCAAGTAGGAACACTGAAGCTTTCTTT; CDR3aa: CSVSEAPSRNTEAFF
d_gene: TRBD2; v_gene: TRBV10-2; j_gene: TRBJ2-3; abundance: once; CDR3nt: TGCGCCAGCAGGGGAGGGGAGAGAAGCACAGATACGCAGTATTTT; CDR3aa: CASRGGERSTDTQYF
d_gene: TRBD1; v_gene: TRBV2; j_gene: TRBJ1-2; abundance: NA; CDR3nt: TGTGCCAGCAGTGTAGTACAGGGGGTCGGTGGCTACACCTTC; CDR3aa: CASSVVQGVGGYTF
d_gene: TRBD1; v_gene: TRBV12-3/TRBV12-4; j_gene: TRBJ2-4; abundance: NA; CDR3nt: TGTGCCAGCAGTTCTCCTTTATCTGGACAGGGCGAAAACATTCAGTACTTC; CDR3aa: CASSSPLSGQGENIQYF
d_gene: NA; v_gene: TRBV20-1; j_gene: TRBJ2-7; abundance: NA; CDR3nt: TGCAGTGCTGGCCTGGGTACCGTCTACGAGCAGTACTTC; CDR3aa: CSAGLGTVYEQYF
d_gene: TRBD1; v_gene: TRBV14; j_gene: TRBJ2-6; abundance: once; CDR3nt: TGTGCCAGCAGCCCGGACAGGTTTGGGGCCAACGTCCTGACTTTC; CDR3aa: CASSPDRFGANVLTF
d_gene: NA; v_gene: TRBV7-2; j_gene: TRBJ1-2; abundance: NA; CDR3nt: TGTGCCAGCAGCGAGACAGCTACTATGCGCTACACCTTC; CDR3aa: CASSETATMRYTF
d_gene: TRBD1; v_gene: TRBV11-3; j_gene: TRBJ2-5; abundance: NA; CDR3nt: TGTGCCAGCAGCCGAAGACAGGGGGCGGGTGAGACCCAGTACTTC; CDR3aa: CASSRRQGAGETQYF
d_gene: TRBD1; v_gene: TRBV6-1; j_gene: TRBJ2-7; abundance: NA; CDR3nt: TGTGCCAGCAGTGAAGCCCCGGCAGGGGGCACGTACGAGCAGTACTTC; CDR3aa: CASSEAPAGGTYEQYF
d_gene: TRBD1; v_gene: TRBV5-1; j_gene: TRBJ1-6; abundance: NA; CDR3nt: TGCGCCAGCAGCTTGGTCAGGGGGCAAGGATCACCCCTCCACTTT; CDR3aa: CASSLVRGQGSPLHF
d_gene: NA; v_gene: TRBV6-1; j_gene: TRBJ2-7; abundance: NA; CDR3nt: TGTGCCAGCAGAGTTACACAGGGTCCCGAGCAGTACTTC; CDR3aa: CASRVTQGPEQYF
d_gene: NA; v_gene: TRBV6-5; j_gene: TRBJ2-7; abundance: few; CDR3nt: TGTGCCAGCAGGAACCCTTGGTCCCACTACGAGCAGTACTTC; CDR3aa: CASRNPWSHYEQYF
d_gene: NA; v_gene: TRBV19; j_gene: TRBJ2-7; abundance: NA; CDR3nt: TGTGCCAGTAGTACCAACCTCCGACTCGACCAGCAGTACTTC; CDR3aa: CASSTNLRLDQQYF
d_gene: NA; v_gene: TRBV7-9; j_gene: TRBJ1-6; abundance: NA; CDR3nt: TGTGCCAGCAGCTTAGCGATGGCCAATTCACCCCTCCACTTT; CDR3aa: CASSLAMANSPLHF
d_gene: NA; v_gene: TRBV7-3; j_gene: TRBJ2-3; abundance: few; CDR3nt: TGTGCCAGCAGTCGACTAACCACCACAGATACGCAGTATTTT; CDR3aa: CASSRLTTTDTQYF
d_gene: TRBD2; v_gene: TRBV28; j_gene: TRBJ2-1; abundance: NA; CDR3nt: TGTGCCAGCAGCCTAGGGGGGAGCGGGAGAGGCGTATTGGGTGAGCAGTTCTTC; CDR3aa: CASSLGGSGRGVLGEQFF
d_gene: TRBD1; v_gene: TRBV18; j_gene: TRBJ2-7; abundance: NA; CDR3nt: TGTGCCAGCGGACCGGGACAGACATACTACGAGCAGTACTTC; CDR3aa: CASGPGQTYYEQYF
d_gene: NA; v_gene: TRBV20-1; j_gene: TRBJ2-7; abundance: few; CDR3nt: TGCAGTGCTACCGGTGACAGGACTTACGAGCAGTACTTC; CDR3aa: CSATGDRTYEQYF
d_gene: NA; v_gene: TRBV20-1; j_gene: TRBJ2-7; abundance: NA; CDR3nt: TGCAGTGCACCATCCCGCCAGGGCCTATCCTACGAGCAGTACTTC; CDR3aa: CSAPSRQGLSYEQYF
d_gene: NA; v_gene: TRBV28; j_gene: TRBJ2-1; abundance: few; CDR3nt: TGTGCCAGCAGGGGGGACGTATACAATGAGCAGTTCTTC; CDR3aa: CASRGDVYNEQFF
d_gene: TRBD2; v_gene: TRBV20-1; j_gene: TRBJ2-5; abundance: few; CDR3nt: TGCAGTGCCCTCAGACTAGCGGGGTACGAGACCCAGTACTTC; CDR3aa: CSALRLAGYETQYF
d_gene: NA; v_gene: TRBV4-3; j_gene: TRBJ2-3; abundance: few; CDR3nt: TGCGCCAGCAGCCAAGATAGAGAAGAGGCAGATACGCAGTATTTT; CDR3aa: CASSQDREEADTQYF
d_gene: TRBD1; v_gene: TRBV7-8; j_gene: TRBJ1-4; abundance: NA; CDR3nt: TGTGCCAGCAGCCAACCGACAGGGGGCGTGGGTGAAAAACTGTTTTTT; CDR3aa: CASSQPTGGVGEKLFF
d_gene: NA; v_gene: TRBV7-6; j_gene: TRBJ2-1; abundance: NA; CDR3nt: TGTGCCAGCAGCAACAGGGATTACAATCAGCAGTTCTTC; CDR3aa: CASSNRDYNQQFF
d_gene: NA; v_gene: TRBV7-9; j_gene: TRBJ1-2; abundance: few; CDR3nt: TGTGCCAGCAGCTTACAGCCCCCCGGGACCGCCGCGGGCGGCTACACCTTC; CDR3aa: CASSLQPPGTAAGGYTF
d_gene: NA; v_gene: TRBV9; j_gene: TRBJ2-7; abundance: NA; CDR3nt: TGTGCCAGCAGCGGAGCGGGTGCCTACGAGCAGTACTTC; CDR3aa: CASSGAGAYEQYF
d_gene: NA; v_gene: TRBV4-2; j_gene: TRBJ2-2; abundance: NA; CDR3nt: TGTGCCAGCAGCCATCCCCGGACTAACTCCCCCGGGGAGCTGTTTTTT; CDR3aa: CASSHPRTNSPGELFF
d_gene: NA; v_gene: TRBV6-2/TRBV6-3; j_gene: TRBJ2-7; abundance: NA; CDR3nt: TGTGCCAGCAGTCGGCGGACGGCCTTGTACGAGCAGTACTTC; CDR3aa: CASSRRTALYEQYF
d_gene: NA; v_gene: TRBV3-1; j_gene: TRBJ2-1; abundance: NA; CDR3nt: TGTGCCAGCAGCCATGCTAGCGATGAGCAGTTCTTC; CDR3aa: CASSHASDEQFF
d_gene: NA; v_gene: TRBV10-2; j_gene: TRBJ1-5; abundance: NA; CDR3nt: TGCGCCAGCAGTGAGTCGAGGGGCGTGGGCAATCAGCCCCAGCATTTT; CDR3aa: CASSESRGVGNQPQHF
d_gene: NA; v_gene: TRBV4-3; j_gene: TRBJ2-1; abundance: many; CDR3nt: TGCGCCAGCAGCCAAGTATGGGGATCCAATGAGCAGTTCTTC; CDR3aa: CASSQVWGSNEQFF
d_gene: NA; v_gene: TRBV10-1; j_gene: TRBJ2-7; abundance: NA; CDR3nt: TGCGCCACCTCTTTATGCGAGCAGTACTTC; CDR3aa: CATSLCEQYF
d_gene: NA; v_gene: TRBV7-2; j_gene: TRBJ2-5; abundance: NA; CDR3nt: TGTGCCAGCAGCTTACTGGAGGGGGAGACCCAGTACTTC; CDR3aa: CASSLLEGETQYF
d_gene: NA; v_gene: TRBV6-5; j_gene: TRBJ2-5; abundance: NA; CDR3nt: TGTGCCAGCAAAGGACCCCCAGACCCTCAAGAGACCCAGTACTTC; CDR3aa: CASKGPPDPQETQYF
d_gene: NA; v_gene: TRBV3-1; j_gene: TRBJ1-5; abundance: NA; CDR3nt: TGTGCCAGCAGCCCAATATGGGTTTCCGGAACTAGCAATCAGCCCCAGCATTTT; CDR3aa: CASSPIWVSGTSNQPQHF
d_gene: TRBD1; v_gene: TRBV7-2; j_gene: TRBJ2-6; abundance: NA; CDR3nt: TGTGCCAGCAGAGCCGGGACAGGGGGTAACGTCCTGACTTTC; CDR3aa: CASRAGTGGNVLTF
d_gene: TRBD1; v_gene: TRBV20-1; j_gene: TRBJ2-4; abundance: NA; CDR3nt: TGCAGTGCTATTGGACAGGGAAACATTCAGTACTTC; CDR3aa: CSAIGQGNIQYF
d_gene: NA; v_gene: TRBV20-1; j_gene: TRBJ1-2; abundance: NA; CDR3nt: TGCAGTGCTTCTCCACTCATTAACTATGGCTACACCTTC; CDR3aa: CSASPLINYGYTF
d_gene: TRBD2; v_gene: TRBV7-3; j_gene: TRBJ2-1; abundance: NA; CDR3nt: TGTGCCGGCAGCCCCCGGATGCTGGCGGGAGGAGACTACAATGAGCAGTTCTTC; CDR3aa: CAGSPRMLAGGDYNEQFF
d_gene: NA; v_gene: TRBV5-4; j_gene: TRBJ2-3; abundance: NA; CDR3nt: TGTGCCAGCAGCCCACTACAGGGCACAGATACGCAGTATTTT; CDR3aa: CASSPLQGTDTQYF
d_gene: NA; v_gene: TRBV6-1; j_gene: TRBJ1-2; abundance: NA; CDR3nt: TGTGCCAGCGGGGCGGGGGTTACTAACTATGGCTACACCTTC; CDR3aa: CASGAGVTNYGYTF
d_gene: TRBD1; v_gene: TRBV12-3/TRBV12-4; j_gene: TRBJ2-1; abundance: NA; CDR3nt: TGTGCCAGCAGCCATGACAGGGTTATGGATGAGCAGTTCTTC; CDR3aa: CASSHDRVMDEQFF
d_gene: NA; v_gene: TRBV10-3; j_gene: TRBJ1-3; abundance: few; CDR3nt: TGTGCCATCAGTGAGTCTGGGAGTGGAGGAAACACCATATATTTT; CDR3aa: CAISESGSGGNTIYF
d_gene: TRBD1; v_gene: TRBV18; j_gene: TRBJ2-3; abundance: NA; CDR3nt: TGTGCCAGCTCAATGATTGGACAGGCGAGCACAGATACGCAGTATTTT; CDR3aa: CASSMIGQASTDTQYF
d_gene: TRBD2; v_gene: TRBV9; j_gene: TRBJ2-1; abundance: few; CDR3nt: TGTGCCAGCAGCGTAGGACTAGCGGGAGACGAGCAGTTCTTC; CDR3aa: CASSVGLAGDEQFF
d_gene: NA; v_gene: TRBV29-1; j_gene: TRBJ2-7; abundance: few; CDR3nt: TGCAGCGTTGTCAAACCTACCTCCTACGAGCAGTACTTC; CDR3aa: CSVVKPTSYEQYF
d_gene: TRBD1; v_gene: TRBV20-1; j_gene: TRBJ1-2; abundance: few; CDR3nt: TGCAGTGCTAGCCGGGACAGGGTCTATGGCTACACCTTC; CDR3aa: CSASRDRVYGYTF
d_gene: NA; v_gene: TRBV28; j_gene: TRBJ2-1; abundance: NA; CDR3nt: TGTGCCAGCACCGCGAGAGGAACCTCTTACAATGAGCAGTTCTTC; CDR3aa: CASTARGTSYNEQFF
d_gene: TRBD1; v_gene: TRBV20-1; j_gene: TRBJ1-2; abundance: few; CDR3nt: TGCAGTGCTATCACGACAGGGGGTTTCTATGGCTACACCTTC; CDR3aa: CSAITTGGFYGYTF